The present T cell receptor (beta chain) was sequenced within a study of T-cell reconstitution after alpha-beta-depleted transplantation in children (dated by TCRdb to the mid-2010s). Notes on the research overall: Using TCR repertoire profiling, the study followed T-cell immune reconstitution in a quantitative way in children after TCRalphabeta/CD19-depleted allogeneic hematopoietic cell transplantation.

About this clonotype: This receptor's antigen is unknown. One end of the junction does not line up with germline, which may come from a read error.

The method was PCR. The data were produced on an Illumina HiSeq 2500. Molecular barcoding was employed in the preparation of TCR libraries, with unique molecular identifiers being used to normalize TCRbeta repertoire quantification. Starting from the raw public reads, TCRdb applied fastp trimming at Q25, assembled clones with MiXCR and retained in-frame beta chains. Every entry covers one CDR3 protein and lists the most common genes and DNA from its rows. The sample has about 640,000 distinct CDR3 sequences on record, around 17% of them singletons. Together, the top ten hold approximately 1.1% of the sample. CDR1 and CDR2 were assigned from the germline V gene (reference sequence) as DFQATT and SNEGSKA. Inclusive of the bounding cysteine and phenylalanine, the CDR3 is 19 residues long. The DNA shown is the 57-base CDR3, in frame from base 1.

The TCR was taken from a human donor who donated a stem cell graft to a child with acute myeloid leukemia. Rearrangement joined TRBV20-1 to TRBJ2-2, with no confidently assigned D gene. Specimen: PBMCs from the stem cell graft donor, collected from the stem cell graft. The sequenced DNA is TGCTGTGCTAGAGATACGCAGACGGGCCGGGTTCGGGTCACCGGGGAGCTGTTTTTT. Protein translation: CCARDTQTGRVRVTGELFF.